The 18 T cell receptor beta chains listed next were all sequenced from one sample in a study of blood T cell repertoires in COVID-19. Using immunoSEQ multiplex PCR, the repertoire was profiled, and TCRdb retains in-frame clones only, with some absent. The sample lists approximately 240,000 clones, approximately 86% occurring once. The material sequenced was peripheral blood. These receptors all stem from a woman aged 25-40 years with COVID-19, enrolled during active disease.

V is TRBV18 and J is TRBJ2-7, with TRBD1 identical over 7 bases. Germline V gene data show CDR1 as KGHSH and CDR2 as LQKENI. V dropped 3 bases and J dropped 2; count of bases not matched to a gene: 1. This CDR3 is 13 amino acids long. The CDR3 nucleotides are TGTGCCAGCTCACCGGGACAGCCCTACGAGCAGTACTTC. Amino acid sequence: CASSPGQPYEQYF.

CDR3 loop: CASSPPRTPYNEQFF. CDR3 DNA: TGTGCCAGCTCACCACCACGCACTCCATACAATGAGCAGTTCTTC. The V and J genes are TRBV18 and TRBJ2-1; D remains ambiguous. The CDR3 is 15 residues long. Germline V gene sequence: CDR1 KGHSH, CDR2 LQKENI. Trimming shortened V by 0 bases and J by 4 bases, and 10 bases separated the two germline ends.

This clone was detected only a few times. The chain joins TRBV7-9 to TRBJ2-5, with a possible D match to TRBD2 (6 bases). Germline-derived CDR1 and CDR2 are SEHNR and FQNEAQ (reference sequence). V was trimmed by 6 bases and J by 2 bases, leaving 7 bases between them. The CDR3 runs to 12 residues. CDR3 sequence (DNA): TGTGCCAGCAGGGAGGGTCAAGAGACCCAGTACTTC. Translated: CASREGQETQYF.

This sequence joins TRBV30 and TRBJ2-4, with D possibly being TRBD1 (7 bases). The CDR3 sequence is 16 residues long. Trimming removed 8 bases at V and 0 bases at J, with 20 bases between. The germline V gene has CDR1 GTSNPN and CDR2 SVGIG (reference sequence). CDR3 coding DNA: TGTGCCCCCAGGAGGGACAGCCGCTTAGCCAAAAACATTCAGTACTTC. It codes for CAPRRDSRLAKNIQYF.

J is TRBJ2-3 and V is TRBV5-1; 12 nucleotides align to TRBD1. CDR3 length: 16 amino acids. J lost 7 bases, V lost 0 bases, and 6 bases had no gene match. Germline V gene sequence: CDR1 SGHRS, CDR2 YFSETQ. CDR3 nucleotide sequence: TGCGCCAGCAGCTTGGAAGTGGGACAGGGGGCGAATACGCAGTATTTT. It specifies CASSLEVGQGANTQYF.

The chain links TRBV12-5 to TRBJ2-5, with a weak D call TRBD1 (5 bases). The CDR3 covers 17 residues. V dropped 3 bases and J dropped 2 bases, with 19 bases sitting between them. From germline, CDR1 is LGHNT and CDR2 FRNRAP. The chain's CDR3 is CASGFAHPDSRQETQYF. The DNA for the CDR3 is TGTGCTAGTGGTTTCGCCCATCCAGACAGCCGTCAAGAGACCCAGTACTTC.

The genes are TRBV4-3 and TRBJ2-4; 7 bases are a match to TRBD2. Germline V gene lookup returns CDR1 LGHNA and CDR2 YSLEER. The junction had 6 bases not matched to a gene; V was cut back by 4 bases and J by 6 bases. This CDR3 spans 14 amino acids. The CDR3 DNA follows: TGCGCCAGCAGCCTGAAGCGGGATCCAAACATTCAGTACTTC. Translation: CASSLKRDPNIQYF.

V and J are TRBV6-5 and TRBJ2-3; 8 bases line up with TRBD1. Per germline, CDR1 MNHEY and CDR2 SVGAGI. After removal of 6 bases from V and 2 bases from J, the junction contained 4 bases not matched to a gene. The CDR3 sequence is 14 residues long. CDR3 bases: TGTGCCAGCAGCGGGACAGGAAACACAGATACGCAGTATTTT. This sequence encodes CASSGTGNTDTQYF.

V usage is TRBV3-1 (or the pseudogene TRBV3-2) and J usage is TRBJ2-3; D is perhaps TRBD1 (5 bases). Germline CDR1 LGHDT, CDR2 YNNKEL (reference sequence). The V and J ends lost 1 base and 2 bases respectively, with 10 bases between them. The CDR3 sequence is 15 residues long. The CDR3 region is CASSQGDRATDTQYF. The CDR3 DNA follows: TGTGCCAGCAGCCAAGGTGACAGAGCCACAGATACGCAGTATTTT.

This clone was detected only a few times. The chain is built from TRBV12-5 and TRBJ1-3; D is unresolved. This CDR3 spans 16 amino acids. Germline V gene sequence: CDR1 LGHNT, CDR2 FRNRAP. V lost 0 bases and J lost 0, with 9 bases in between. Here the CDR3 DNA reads TGTGCTAGTGGTTTGGTAGTCCCCGGCTCTGGAAACACCATATATTTT. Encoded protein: CASGLVVPGSGNTIYF.

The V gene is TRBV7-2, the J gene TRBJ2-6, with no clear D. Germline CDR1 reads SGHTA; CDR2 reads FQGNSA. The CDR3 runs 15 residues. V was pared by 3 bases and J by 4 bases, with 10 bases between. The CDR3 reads CASSFGALGANVLTF. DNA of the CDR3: TGTGCCAGCAGCTTCGGAGCTCTGGGGGCCAACGTCCTGACTTTC.

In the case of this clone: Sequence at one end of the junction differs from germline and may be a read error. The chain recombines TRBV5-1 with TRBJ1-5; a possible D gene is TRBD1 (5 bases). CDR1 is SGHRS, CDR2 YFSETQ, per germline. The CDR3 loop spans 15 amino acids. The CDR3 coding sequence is TGCGCCAGCAGCCCGAACGGGGGGAGCAGTCAGCCCCAGCATTTT. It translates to CASSPNGGSSQPQHF. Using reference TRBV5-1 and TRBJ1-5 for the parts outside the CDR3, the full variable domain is KAGVTQTPRYLIKTRGQQVTLSCSPISGHRSVSWYQQTPGQGLQFLFEYFSETQRNKGNFPGRFSGRQFSNSRSEMNVSTLELGDSALYLCASSPNGGSSQPQHFGDGTRLSIL.

CDR3: CASSFSGATGELFF. The DNA for the CDR3 is TGTGCCAGCAGCTTCAGCGGGGCGACCGGGGAGCTGTTTTTT. The gene calls are TRBV7-3 and TRBJ2-2; the match to TRBD2 covers 7 bases. With V trimmed by 3 bases and J by 5 bases, 3 bases remained unmatched. Germline V gene data show CDR1 as SGHTA and CDR2 as FQGTGA. This CDR3 has 14 amino acids.

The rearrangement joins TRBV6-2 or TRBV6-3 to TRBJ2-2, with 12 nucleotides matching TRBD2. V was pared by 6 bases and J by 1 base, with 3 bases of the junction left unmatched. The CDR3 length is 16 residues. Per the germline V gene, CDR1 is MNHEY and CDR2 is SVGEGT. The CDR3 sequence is CASSELAGGNTGELFF. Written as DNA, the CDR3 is TGTGCCAGCAGCGAACTAGCGGGGGGGAACACCGGGGAGCTGTTTTTT.

CDR3 DNA: TGTGCCAGCAGCTCGGCCCGGGACACCAGGGACACTGAAGCTTTCTTT. Amino acids: CASSSARDTRDTEAFF. The chain employs TRBV5-5 and TRBJ1-1, with a possible D match to TRBD1 (6 bases). V shed 3 bases and J shed 3 bases, with 18 bases lying between them. Germline CDR1 SGHKS, CDR2 YYEKEE (reference sequence). The length of the CDR3 is 16 residues.

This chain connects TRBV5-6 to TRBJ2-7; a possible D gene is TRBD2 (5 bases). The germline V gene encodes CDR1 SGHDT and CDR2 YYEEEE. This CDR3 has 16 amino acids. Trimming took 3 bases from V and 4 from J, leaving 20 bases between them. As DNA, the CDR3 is TGTGCCAGCAGCTCCCGCGGGCCCGGAACCCATTACGAGCAGTACTTC. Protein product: CASSSRGPGTHYEQYF. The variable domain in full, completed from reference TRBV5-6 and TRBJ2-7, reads DAGVTQSPTHLIKTRGQQVTLRCSPKSGHDTVSWYQQALGQGPQFIFQYYEEEERQRGNFPDRFSGHQFPNYSSELNVNALLLGDSALYLCASSSRGPGTHYEQYFGPGTRLTVT.

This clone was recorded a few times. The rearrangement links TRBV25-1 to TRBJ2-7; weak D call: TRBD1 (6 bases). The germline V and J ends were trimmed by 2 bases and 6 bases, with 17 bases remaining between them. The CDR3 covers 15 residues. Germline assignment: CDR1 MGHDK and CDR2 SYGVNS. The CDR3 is CASSEGGRALTEQYF. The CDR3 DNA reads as TGTGCCAGCAGTGAAGGGGGCAGGGCTCTCACCGAGCAGTACTTC.

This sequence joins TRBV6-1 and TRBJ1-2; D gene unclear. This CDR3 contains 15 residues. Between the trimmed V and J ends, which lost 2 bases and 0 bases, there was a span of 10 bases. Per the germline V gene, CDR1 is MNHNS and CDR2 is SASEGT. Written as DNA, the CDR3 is TGTGCCAGCAGTGAACATGTCGACTCTAACTATGGCTACACCTTC. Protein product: CASSEHVDSNYGYTF.